The T cell receptor beta chain under discussion was sequenced for a study of beta chain features in type 1 diabetes (dated by TCRdb to the late 2010s). Looking at the study overall: No differences in mean age, gender distribution, total cell number or subset yield were found between patients and healthy donors. A total of 107,917,701 sorted cells were examined across all samples, and RNA yield correlated strongly with the number of cells per subset. In the study, recently diagnosed type 1 diabetes patients and matched healthy donors were compared on the TCRB repertoires of their sorted circulating CD4+ T cell subsets. Regulatory and stem cell-like memory subsets were obtained from only 8 patients and about 8 healthy donors, while naive and central memory subsets were obtained from all 30 or so donors.

From each donor, a single peripheral blood sample of 100 to 150 mL on average was drawn into heparinised tubes. Using a panel that included CD45RO, CCR7, CD25, CD127, CD95 and CD27, naive, central memory, regulatory and stem cell-like memory CD4+ T cells were sorted on a BD FACSAria II. All sorted populations exceeded 95% purity. PBMCs were isolated immediately by Lymphoprep density gradient centrifugation and stained directly without culture. Samples were stained and sorted in pairs, with one healthy donor and one patient per experiment, so that batch effects were minimized. All of the isolated RNA was reverse transcribed with the High Capacity cDNA Reverse Transcription Kit, so expressed TCRB transcripts were sequenced. For stem cell-like memory T cell samples, survey-depth immunoSEQ sequencing was used, averaging about 930,000 total reads per sample. Sorted cells were lysed in RLT buffer, and RNA was extracted using DNase-treated RNeasy Micro or Mini kits according to cell number. Each cell subset was processed on its own to prevent cross-contamination, while patient and healthy donor samples were processed together. The immunoSEQ multiplex PCR was used to amplify TCRB sequences from cDNA, yielding 87-bp fragments that span the CDR3 region. Sequencing of the amplicons was performed on the Illumina HiSeq platform. As for the authors' bioinformatics: PCR bias was computationally corrected using synthetic template baselines, reads within Hamming distance 2 were collapsed, and singletons that could not be merged were discarded. By aligning reads against IMGT, V, D and J genes, CDR3 length, and insertions or deletions at six rearrangement sites were assigned. Within each subset, clonotype counts were normalized to sorted cell number, after which true diversity and Gini coefficients were computed with the tcR R package. Repertoire sharing was quantified using the overlap coefficient calculated on TCRB nucleotide sequences. The table comes from immuneACCESS by way of TCRdb, which keeps in-frame sequences with V and J called. Part of the clones is missing from these tables; in studies checked, under half for an unresolved V gene and the rest for unknown reasons. D and trimming were read from the DNA, whereas the V and J calls and clone size are those reported in that table. The sample profile shows approximately 40,000 clones; approximately 53% of them were found once. The ten top clones hold around 0.25% of the sample.

In this sample, this clone turned up once. It has no known antigen specificity. There are no base qualities to consult, and no much larger clone falls within one base. Results and caveats for the whole study, not just this receptor: Naive, central memory and regulatory TCRB repertoires appeared to be more similar among patients than among healthy donors. PCR may preferentially amplify shorter templates, but because patient and control samples were amplified and corrected together, any resulting skew would affect both groups equally. Type 1 diabetes patients showed a moderate but significant shortening of TCRB CDR3 length in all four CD4+ subsets. Because small numbers of individuals were included in the HLA sub-analyses, any influence of HLA type on TCRB rearrangement was left unresolved. At VDJ recombination sites, patients with type 1 diabetes made fewer insertions and deleted more nucleotides, a pattern implying thymic rearrangement abnormalities. Sequencing cDNA rather than genomic DNA could over-represent highly expressing activated cells, although activation and CD3 levels did not differ between groups.

The clonotype originates from a woman aged 25 to 39 in good health. Input material: stem cell memory CD4+ T cells from blood. The sample's cell subset or site, from its label and the paper: stem cell-like memory CD4+ T cells.

The CDR3 protein: CASSHMTSHNEQFF. Read as DNA, the sequence is TGTGCCAGTAGCCACATGACTAGCCACAATGAGCAGTTCTTC. Here the chain combines TRBV19 and TRBJ2-1; TRBD2 agrees with 7 junctional bases. Trimming takes 6 bases off V and 5 bases off J; junction bases not matched to a gene: 7. The germline V gene (reference sequence) yields LNHDA for CDR1 and SQIVND for CDR2. Spanning cysteine to phenylalanine, the CDR3 consists of 14 amino acids. CDR3 DNA is the only sequence kept; it has 42 bases, read in frame from the first base.